This T cell receptor (beta chain) was profiled in a study of T cells after yellow fever vaccination. The study's findings and limits: When the response was secondary, it was weaker but reached its peak faster, day 5 versus 15. Booster sampling recovered most clones from primary vaccination (roughly 96% CD4, approximately 90% CD8). CD4 and CD8 compartments shared a small share of clonotypes.

As concerns this clonotype: Antigen specificity is unknown.

One entry per CDR3 protein results from TCRdb running MiXCR on the 5' RACE reads. The table shows nearly 550,000 distinct CDR3 sequences, with 15% to 20% occurring only once. This sequence was found in a man between 25 and 39 years old who received the YFV17D yellow fever vaccine. Sequencing was performed on PBMCs, taken 15 days after the yellow fever booster vaccination.

Here the CDR3 DNA reads TGTGCCAGCAGCTCCCTCGGACAGATCACCGGGGAGCTGTTTTTT. Protein product: CASSSLGQITGELFF. This chain uses TRBV5-6 with TRBJ2-2, with a tentative D call TRBD1 (6 bases). Germline CDR1 and CDR2: SGHDT and YYEEEE. The CDR3 spans 15 residues. V shed 3 bases and J shed 4 bases, with 13 bases lying between them.